Below, 11 T cell receptor beta chains from the same sample are listed, as sequenced in a study of PD-L1 blockade in urothelial cancer. Specified time point: peripheral blood 6 weeks after treatment start. Some clones are missing from TCRdb's copy, which holds only in-frame ones; the method was immunoSEQ multiplex PCR. In the table there are about 41,000 clones, roughly 81% of which are singletons. Sequenced here: PBMCs, sampled around atezolizumab (anti-PD-L1) treatment. These receptors originate from a man aged 70-80 years with urothelial cancer.

The genes are TRBV2 and TRBJ2-3; 8 nucleotides match TRBD1. The germline gives CDR1 SNHLY, CDR2 FYNNEI. V lost 5 bases, J lost 5 bases, and 9 bases stayed unmatched. The CDR3 is made up of 15 amino acids. For the CDR3, the DNA is TGTGCCAGCAGTCGTAGGACAGGGTCGGAAGATACGCAGTATTTT. Translation: CASSRRTGSEDTQYF.

The gene calls are TRBV9 and TRBJ2-3, with D tentatively TRBD1 (5 bases). Germline CDR1 is SGDLS and CDR2 is YYNGEE. The CDR3 is 17 amino acids. V gave up 0 bases and J gave up 2 bases, with 16 bases separating them. CDR3 region: CASSVDGRVTATDTQYF. CDR3 bases: TGTGCCAGCAGCGTAGATGGCAGGGTGACGGCCACAGATACGCAGTATTTT.

This chain links TRBV19 with TRBJ1-5; D unresolved. The CDR3 contains 13 residues. The V and J ends lost 4 bases and 3 bases respectively, with 7 bases between them. Germline loops: CDR1 LNHDA, CDR2 SQIVND (reference sequence). CDR3 protein: CASSSTSNQPQHF. For the CDR3, the DNA is TGTGCCAGTAGTAGCACTTCCAATCAGCCCCAGCATTTT.

V gene TRBV5-1 combines with J gene TRBJ2-1, with D uncertain. V lost 0 bases to trimming and J lost 6 bases, with 7 bases between them. CDR3 length: 13 residues. Germline V CDR1 and CDR2: SGHRS, YFSETQ. CDR3: CASSLVRFNEQFF. As DNA, the CDR3 is TGCGCCAGCAGCTTGGTGAGGTTCAATGAGCAGTTCTTC.

This rearrangement joins TRBV4-1 to TRBJ2-6; 11 bases align to TRBD2. Unmatched junction bases numbered 10, after V lost 3 bases and J lost 0 bases. The germline V gene has CDR1 MGHRA and CDR2 YSYEKL. The CDR3 consists of 20 residues. The CDR3 nucleotides are TGCGCCAGCAGCCACTCGCCGGGACTAGCGGTATACTCTGGGGCCAACGTCCTGACTTTC. This gives the protein CASSHSPGLAVYSGANVLTF.

The chain has TRBV2 and TRBJ2-1, with a weak D call TRBD2 (6 bases). CDR3 length equals 14 residues. The germline V gene has CDR1 SNHLY and CDR2 FYNNEI. V was pared by 3 bases and J by 9 bases, with 15 bases between. CDR3 nucleotides: TGTGCCAGCAGTGACTCCGTTAGCGGAGGTGAGCAGTTCTTC. Its translation: CASSDSVSGGEQFF.

This clone was recorded a few times. CDR3 coding DNA: TGTGCCGCGAGGGCGGGAGAAAATGAGCAGTTCTTC. It codes for CAARAGENEQFF. This chain connects TRBV10-3 to TRBJ2-1, with 7 bases that match TRBD2. The CDR3 runs to 12 residues. Unmatched junction bases numbered 8, after V lost 11 bases and J lost 7 bases. In germline, CDR1 is ENHRY, CDR2 SYGVKD.

The rearrangement uses TRBV7-9 and TRBJ2-1; a possible D gene is TRBD2 (6 bases). V dropped 2 bases and J dropped 6 bases, with 14 bases sitting between them. The CDR3 runs to 15 residues. Germline V gene sequence: CDR1 SEHNR, CDR2 FQNEAQ (reference sequence). CDR3 sequence reads: CASSLFGSLINEQFF. CDR3 nucleotides: TGTGCCAGCAGCTTATTCGGGAGTCTTATCAATGAGCAGTTCTTC.

The chain uses TRBV19 and TRBJ1-4; D is unresolved. The CDR3 extends over 15 amino acids. CDR1 LNHDA and CDR2 SQIVND come from the germline V gene (reference sequence). With 1 base removed from V and 0 bases from J, the gap between germline ends came to 6 bases. CDR3 amino acids: CASSIGGATNEKLFF. The CDR3 region has the DNA TGTGCCAGTAGTATAGGCGGTGCAACTAATGAAAAACTGTTTTTT.

The chain recombines TRBV18 with TRBJ2-1, with a weak D call TRBD1 (5 bases). Germline loops: CDR1 KGHSH, CDR2 LQKENI. V was pared by 2 bases and J by 6 bases, with 14 bases between. The CDR3 sequence is 15 residues long. DNA for the CDR3: TGTGCCAGCTCACCAACGGACACACGTCCCAATGAGCAGTTCTTC. Protein product: CASSPTDTRPNEQFF.

The chain has TRBV5-1 and TRBJ2-7; D remains ambiguous. The germline V gene encodes CDR1 SGHRS and CDR2 YFSETQ. The ends were cut back, 0 bases at V and 4 bases at J, with 8 bases in the middle. The CDR3 contains 13 residues. CDR3 coding DNA: TGCGCCAGCAGCTTGGGGGCCGCTTACGAGCAGTACTTC. Translating it yields CASSLGAAYEQYF.